This T cell receptor beta chain was recovered during a study of blood T cell repertoires in COVID-19 (dated by TCRdb to 2018 to 2020). A note on the overall study: Collaborator samples came from the United States, Italy and Spain and covered acute and convalescent phases of COVID-19. The material from the prospective study consisted of cDNA or gDNA derived from T cells, B-cell-depleted T cells, or PBMCs. Subjects who had been exposed to COVID-19, were actively infected with it, or had recovered from it provided the deeply sampled blood TCRbeta repertoires that made up the dataset. The repertoires were released in a freely available public database meant as a resource for research on the immune response to SARS-CoV-2. Samples came from the ongoing ImmuneRACE study (first 160 participants) plus 1,254 subjects from 6 global collaborators. Sample metadata almost always included a de-identified subject ID, COVID-19 status, age in years and sex. HLA class I and class II types, where available, came from metadata supplied by the sample provider rather than from assay-based typing.

About this clone itself: It has no known antigen specificity. Per-nucleotide qualities are absent, and no much larger clonotype sits a single base away.

The immunoSEQ Assay, a bias-controlled multiplex PCR, was used to amplify TCRbeta CDR3 regions from genomic DNA. As for the original processing: Within the assay, amplification of reference gene primers was used to estimate how many nucleated cells each sample contained. Sequence reads were collapsed and filtered to measure the absolute abundance of every unique TCRbeta CDR3 rearrangement. For each sample, productive Simpson clonality was calculated as the square root of Simpson's diversity index over productive rearrangements. What TCRdb holds here is the immuneACCESS table cut down to in-frame rearrangements. Part of the clones is not present; checked against another copy, under half of the missing clones reflect an unresolved V gene, and the others are unexplained. The DNA gave D and trimming, while V, J and clone size come from that table. Recorded for this sample are about 230,000 clones; around four fifths of them occurred a single time. The biggest ten clones account for approximately 5.4% of the sample.

Results and caveats for the whole study, not just this receptor: How much clinical and demographic metadata was included differed by source and by participant, and the metadata was provided uncurated.

Whole blood was collected in K2EDTA tubes by collaborating institutions according to the institutions' own protocols. For TCRbeta analysis, collaborators shipped samples as frozen whole blood, isolated PBMCs, or DNA extracted from either of those sample types. From the cysteine up to the phenylalanine, the CDR3 has a length of 12 residues. The CDR3 DNA has 36 bases and is translated from base 1. CDR1 is given as SQVTM and CDR2 as ANQGSEA, both from the germline V gene. The V end gives up 7 bases and the J end 4 bases, leaving 6 bases in the junction not matched to a gene. Sequences were obtained from peripheral blood. The receptor was isolated from an elderly man with acute or convalescent COVID-19. The chain is made from TRBV29-1 and TRBJ1-1, with 7 central nucleotides matching TRBD1. The CDR3 reads CSGRTGVTEAFF. DNA sequence: TGCAGCGGAAGAACAGGGGTCACTGAAGCTTTCTTT.